The source of this T cell receptor (beta chain) is a study of cytomegalovirus exposure and HLA in healthy donors. Regarding the study as a whole: The later analysis indicated that the majority of CMV-associated TCR beta chains appeared HLA-restricted.

Details on this clone: Antigen specificity is unknown.

The CDR3 totals 14 residues. The V end lost 4 bases, the J end lost 1 base, and 11 bases lay between the germline ends. The V gene's germline CDR1 is SGHRS and CDR2 YFSETQ. Researchers ran the PCR with 60 Vbeta and 13 Jbeta primers. Sequencing was performed with immunoSEQ multiplex PCR; in TCRdb, only in-frame clones are kept and a portion is missing. The table shows 160,000 or so clones, with over 80% occurring only once. The source of this sequence is a woman aged 18-29 years in good health and CMV-seronegative. The specimen was PBMCs. V and J are TRBV5-1 and TRBJ2-5, with a weak D call TRBD1 (5 bases). CDR3 loop: CASSKSTVQETQYF. The CDR3 DNA sequence: TGCGCCAGCAGCAAATCGACAGTCCAAGAGACCCAGTACTTC.